This T cell receptor (beta chain) was observed in a study of T-cell reconstitution after alpha-beta-depleted transplantation in children. This clonotype was picked up a small number of times. Construction of the TCRbeta library involved unique molecular identifiers. TCRdb itself ran the PCR reads through MiXCR, one entry per CDR3 protein. The data contain about 580,000 distinct CDR3 sequences, 23% of them singletons. Germline V gene data show CDR1 as SGHDN and CDR2 as FVKESK. This CDR3 has 16 amino acids. V shed 1 base and J shed 2 bases, with 11 bases lying between them. The starting material was PBMCs, mostly from graft donor cells, obtained 360 days after TCRalphabeta/CD19-depleted stem cell transplant. This sequence joins TRBV14 and TRBJ1-4, with D perhaps TRBD1 (6 bases). The TCR comes from a boy less than two years old who had a stem cell transplant for acute myeloid leukemia, so the T cells may come from the graft donor. The CDR3 protein is CASSQGEGVTNEKLFF. CDR3 coding DNA: TGTGCCAGCAGCCAAGGAGAGGGGGTGACTAATGAAAAACTGTTTTTT.